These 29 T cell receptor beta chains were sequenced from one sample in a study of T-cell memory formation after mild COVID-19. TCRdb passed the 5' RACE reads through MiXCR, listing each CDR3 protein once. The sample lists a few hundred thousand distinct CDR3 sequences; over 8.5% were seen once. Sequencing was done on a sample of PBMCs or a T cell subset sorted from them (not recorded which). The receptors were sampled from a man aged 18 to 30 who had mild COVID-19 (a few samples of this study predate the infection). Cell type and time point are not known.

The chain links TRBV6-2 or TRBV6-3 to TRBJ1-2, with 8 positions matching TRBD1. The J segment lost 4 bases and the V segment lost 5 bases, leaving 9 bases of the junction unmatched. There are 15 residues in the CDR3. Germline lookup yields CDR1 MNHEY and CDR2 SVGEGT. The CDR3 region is CASSQSHGTGYGYTF. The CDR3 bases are TGTGCCAGCAGTCAATCCCATGGGACAGGCTATGGCTACACCTTC.

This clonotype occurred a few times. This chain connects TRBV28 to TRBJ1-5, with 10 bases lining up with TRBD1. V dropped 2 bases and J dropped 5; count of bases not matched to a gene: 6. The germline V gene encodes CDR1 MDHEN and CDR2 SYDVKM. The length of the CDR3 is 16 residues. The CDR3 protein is CASSLIYGTGDQPQHF. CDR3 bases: TGTGCCAGCAGTTTAATCTACGGGACAGGGGATCAGCCCCAGCATTTT.

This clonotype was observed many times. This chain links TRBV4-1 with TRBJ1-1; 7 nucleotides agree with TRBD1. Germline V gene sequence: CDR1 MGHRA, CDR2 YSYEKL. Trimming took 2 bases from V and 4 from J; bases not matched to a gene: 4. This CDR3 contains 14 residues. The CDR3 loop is CASSQPSGGTEAFF. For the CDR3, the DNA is TGCGCCAGCAGCCAACCTTCAGGGGGCACTGAAGCTTTCTTT.

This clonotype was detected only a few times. The CDR3 reads CASSFSLAGGTDTQYF. Written as DNA, the CDR3 is TGCGCCAGCAGCTTTTCCTTAGCGGGGGGCACAGATACGCAGTATTTT. The V and J genes are TRBV5-1 and TRBJ2-3; 9 bases fit TRBD2. The CDR3 totals 16 residues. Germline V gives CDR1 SGHRS, CDR2 YFSETQ. Germline trimming cut 2 bases from V and 1 base from J; bases unmatched to any gene: 5.

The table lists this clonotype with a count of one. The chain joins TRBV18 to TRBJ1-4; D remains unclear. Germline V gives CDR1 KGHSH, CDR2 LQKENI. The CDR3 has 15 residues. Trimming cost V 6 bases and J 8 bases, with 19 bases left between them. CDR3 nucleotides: TGTGCCAGCTCCCCCCGAGGAGGGTCGGACGAAAAACTGTTTTTT. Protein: CASSPRGGSDEKLFF. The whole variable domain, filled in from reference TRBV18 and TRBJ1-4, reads NAGVMQNPRHLVRRRGQEARLRCSPMKGHSHVYWYRQLPEEGLKFMVYLQKENIIDESGMPKERFSAEFPKEGPSILRIQQVVRGDSAAYFCASSPRGGSDEKLFFGSGTQLSVL.

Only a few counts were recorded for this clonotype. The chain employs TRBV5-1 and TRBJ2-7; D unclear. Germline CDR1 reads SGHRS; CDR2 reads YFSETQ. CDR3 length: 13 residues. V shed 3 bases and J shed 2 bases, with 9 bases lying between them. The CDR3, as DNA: TGCGCCAGCAGCTCCCGGCTCCCCTACGAGCAGTACTTC. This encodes CASSSRLPYEQYF.

The CDR3 protein is CSAPGTGGGTEAFF. The CDR3, as DNA: TGCAGTGCTCCTGGGACAGGAGGGGGGACTGAAGCTTTCTTT. The chain carries TRBV20-1 and TRBJ1-1, with TRBD1 matching 8 bases. The J segment lost 5 bases and the V segment lost 5 bases, leaving 10 bases of the junction unmatched. This CDR3 is built from 14 residues. Germline-derived CDR1 and CDR2 are DFQATT and SNEGSKA (reference sequence).

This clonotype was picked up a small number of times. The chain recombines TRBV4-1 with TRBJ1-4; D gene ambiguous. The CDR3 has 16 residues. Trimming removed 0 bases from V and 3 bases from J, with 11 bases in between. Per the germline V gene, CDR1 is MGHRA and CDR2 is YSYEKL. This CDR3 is CASSQDGNGPNEKLFF. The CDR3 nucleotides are TGCGCCAGCAGCCAAGATGGGAACGGGCCTAATGAAAAACTGTTTTTT.

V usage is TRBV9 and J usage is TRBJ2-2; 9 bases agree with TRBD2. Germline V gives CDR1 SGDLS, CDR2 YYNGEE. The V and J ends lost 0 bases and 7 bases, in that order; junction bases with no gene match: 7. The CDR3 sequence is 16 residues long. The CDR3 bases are TGTGCCAGCAGCGTAGGGGCTAGCGGGGATTACGGGGAGCTGTTTTTT. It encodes CASSVGASGDYGELFF.

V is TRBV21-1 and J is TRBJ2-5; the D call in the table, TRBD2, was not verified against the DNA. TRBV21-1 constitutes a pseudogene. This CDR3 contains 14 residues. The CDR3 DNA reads TGTGCCAGCAGCCTCGCCCGCCCGTGGGAGACCCAGTACTTC. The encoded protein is CASSLARPWETQYF.

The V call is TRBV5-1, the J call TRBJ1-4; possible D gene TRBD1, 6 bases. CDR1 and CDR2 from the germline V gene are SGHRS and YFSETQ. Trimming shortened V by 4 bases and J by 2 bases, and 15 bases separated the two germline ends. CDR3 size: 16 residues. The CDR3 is CASSPGQSRTNEKLFF. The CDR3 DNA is TGCGCCAGCAGCCCTGGACAGAGTCGGACTAATGAAAAACTGTTTTTT.

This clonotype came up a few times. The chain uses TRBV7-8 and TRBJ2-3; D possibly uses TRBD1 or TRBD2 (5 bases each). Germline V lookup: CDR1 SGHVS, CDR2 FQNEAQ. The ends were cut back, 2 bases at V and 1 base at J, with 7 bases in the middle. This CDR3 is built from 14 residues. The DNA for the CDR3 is TGTGCCAGCAGCTTATCGGGGCGCACAGATACGCAGTATTTT. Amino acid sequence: CASSLSGRTDTQYF.

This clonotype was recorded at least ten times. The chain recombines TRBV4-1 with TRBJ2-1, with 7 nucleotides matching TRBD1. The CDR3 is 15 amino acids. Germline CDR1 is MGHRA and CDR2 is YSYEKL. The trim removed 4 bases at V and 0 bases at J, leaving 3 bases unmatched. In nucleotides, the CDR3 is TGCGCCAGCAGCCGCCGGGACAGCTCCTACAATGAGCAGTTCTTC. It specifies CASSRRDSSYNEQFF.

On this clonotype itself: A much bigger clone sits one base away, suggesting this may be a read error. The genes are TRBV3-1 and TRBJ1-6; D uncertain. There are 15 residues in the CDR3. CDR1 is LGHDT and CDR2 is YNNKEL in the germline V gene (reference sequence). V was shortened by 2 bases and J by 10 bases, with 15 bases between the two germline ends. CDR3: CASSQHEGGGSPLHF. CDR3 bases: TGTGCCAGCAGCCAACACGAAGGAGGAGGCTCACCCCTCCACTTT.

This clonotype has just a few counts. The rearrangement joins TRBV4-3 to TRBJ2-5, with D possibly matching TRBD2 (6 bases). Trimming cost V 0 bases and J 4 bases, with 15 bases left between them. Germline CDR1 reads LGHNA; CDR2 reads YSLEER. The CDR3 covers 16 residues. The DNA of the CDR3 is TGCGCCAGCAGCCAAGATTGGCGGGACGGGAGAGAGACCCAGTACTTC. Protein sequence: CASSQDWRDGRETQYF.

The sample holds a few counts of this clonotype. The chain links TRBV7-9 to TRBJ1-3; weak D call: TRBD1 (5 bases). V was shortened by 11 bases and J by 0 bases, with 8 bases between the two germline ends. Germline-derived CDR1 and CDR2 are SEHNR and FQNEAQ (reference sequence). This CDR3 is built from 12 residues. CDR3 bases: TGTGCCGACAGCCCCTCTGGAAACACCATATATTTT. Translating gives CADSPSGNTIYF.

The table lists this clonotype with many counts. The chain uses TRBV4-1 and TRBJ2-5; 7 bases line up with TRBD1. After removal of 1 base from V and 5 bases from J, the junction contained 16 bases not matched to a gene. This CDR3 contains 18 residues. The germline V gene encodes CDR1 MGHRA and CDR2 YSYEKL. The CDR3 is CASSQGGDSDRYRETQYF. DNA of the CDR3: TGCGCCAGCAGCCAAGGAGGGGACAGCGACCGATACCGGGAGACCCAGTACTTC.

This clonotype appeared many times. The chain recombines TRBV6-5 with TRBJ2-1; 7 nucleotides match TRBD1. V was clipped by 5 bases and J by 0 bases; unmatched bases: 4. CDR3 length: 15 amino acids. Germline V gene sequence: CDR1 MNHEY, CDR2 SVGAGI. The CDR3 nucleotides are TGTGCCAGCAGTCAGGACAGGCCCTCCTACAATGAGCAGTTCTTC. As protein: CASSQDRPSYNEQFF.

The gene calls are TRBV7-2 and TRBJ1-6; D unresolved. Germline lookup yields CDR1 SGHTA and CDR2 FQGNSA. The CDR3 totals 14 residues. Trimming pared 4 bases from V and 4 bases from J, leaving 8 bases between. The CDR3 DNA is TGTGCCAGCAGCTCTCAGCTATATAATTCACCCCTCCACTTT. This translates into CASSSQLYNSPLHF.

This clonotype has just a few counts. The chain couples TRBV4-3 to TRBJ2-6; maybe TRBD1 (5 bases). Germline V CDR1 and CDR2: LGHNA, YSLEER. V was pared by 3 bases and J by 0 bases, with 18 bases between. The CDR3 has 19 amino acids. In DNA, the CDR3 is TGCGCCAGCAGCCAGATTGGCGGCTTCCAGGGCTCTGGGGCCAACGTCCTGACTTTC. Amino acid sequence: CASSQIGGFQGSGANVLTF.

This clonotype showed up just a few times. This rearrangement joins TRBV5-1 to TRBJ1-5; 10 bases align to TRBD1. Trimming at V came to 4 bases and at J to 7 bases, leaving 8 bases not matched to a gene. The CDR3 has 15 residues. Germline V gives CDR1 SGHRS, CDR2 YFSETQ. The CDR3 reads CASSTGTGVDQPQHF. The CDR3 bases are TGCGCCAGCAGCACTGGGACAGGGGTGGACCAGCCCCAGCATTTT.

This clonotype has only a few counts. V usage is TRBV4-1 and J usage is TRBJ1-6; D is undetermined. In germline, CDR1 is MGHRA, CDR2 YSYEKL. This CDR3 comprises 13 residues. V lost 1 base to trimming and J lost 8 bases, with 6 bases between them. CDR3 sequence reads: CASSQAVDSPLHF. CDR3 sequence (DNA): TGCGCCAGCAGCCAAGCCGTAGATTCACCCCTCCACTTT.

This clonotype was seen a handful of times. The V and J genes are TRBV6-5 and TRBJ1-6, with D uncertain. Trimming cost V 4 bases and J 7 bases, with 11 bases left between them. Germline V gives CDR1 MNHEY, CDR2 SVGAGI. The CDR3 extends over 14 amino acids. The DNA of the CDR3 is TGTGCCAGCAGTTCGACCCCCAAGAATTCACCCCTCCACTTT. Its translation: CASSSTPKNSPLHF.

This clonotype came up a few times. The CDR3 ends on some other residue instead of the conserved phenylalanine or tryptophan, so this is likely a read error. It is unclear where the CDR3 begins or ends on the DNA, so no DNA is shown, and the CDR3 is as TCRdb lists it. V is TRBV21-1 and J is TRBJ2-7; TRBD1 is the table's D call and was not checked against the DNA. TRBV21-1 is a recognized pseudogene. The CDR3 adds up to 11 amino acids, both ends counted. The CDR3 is CASSKADRVCL.

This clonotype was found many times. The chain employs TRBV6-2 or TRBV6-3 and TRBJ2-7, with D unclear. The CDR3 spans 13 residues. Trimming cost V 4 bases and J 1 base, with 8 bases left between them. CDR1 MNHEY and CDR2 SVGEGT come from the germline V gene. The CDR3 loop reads CASSSPWSYEQYF. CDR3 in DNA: TGTGCCAGCAGTTCCCCTTGGTCCTACGAGCAGTACTTC.

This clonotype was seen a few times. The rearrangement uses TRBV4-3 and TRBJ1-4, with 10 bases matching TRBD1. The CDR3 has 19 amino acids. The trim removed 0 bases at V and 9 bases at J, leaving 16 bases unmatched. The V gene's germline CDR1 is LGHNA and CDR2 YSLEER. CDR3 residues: CASSQDWVLDRGAPKKLFF. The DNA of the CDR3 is TGCGCCAGCAGCCAAGATTGGGTCTTGGACAGGGGGGCCCCAAAAAAACTGTTTTTT.

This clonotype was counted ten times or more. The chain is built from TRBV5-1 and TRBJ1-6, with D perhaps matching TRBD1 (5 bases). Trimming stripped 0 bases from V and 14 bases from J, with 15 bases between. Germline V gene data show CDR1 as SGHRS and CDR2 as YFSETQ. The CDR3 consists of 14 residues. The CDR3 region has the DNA TGCGCCAGCAGCTTGGCCGAAGGGAGACAGACCCTCCACTTT. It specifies CASSLAEGRQTLHF.

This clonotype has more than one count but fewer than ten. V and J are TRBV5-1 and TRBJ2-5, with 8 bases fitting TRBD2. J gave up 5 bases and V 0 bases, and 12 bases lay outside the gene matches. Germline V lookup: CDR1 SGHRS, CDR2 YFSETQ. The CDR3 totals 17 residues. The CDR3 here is CASSLASSGGHKETQYF. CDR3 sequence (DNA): TGCGCCAGCAGCTTGGCCTCGAGCGGGGGCCATAAGGAGACCCAGTACTTC.

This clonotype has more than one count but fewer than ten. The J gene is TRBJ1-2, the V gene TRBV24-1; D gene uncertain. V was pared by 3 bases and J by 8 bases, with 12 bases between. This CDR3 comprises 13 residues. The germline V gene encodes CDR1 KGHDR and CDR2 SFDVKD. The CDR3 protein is CATSDTQGRGYTF. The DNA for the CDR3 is TGTGCCACCAGTGATACCCAAGGGAGAGGCTACACCTTC.